This T cell receptor (beta chain) was sequenced for a study of Graves' ophthalmopathy and Graves' hyperthyroidism (dated by TCRdb to the late 2010s). Regarding the study in general: Peripheral blood samples were taken at the time of initial diagnosis, before any treatment was given. To tell Graves' ophthalmopathy apart from Graves' hyperthyroidism, and to predict which patients would progress to ophthalmopathy, the study relied on TCR beta repertoire signatures. In total, approximately 130 blood samples were TCR-sequenced: approximately 40 ophthalmopathy, roughly 77 hyperthyroidism and approximately 17 hyperthyroidism-to-ophthalmopathy patients. To explore V-J signatures that separate ophthalmopathy from hyperthyroidism, a discovery set of about a hundred patients was enrolled, consisting of 43 with ophthalmopathy and approximately 57 with stable hyperthyroidism. An independent validation cohort was composed of about 20 hyperthyroidism patients and around 16 patients who later progressed from hyperthyroidism to ophthalmopathy. In a handful of hyperthyroidism patients, the T-cell repertoires found in thyroid tissue were compared with those found in blood. Following sampling, methimazole starting at 30 mg daily was administered to hyperthyroidism patients, and high-dose intravenous methylprednisolone was administered to ophthalmopathy patients.

Ophthalmopathy patients had moderately to severely active disease, Clinical Activity Score of at least 3, NOSPECS grade of at least 4, and disease duration under 3 months. Anyone with other autoimmune diseases, uncontrolled infections, pregnancy or lactation was excluded from the study. Clinical symptoms, serum thyroxine, TRAb, thyroid ultrasound and orbital computed tomography formed the basis of the diagnosis. Ficoll-Paque density gradient centrifugation was used to isolate PBMCs from around 9.1 ml of fresh peripheral blood. Total RNA was extracted using Trizol reagent, and RNA quality was checked on an Agilent 2100 Bioanalyzer. Broad study findings and their caveats: Most expanded thyroid clonotypes with frequency above 0.001 were also detected in blood, suggesting blood repertoires may reflect the thyroid immune response. In cross-validation, the 13-signature model distinguished ophthalmopathy from stable hyperthyroidism with 85% to 90% sensitivity and around 81% specificity, and in the test set the corresponding values were around 78% and 73%. No statistical method was used to set the sample size in advance, and the investigators knew which group each participant was assigned to. In validation, the model predicted ophthalmopathy progression with less than 71% sensitivity and 72.22% specificity; roughly 11 predicted patients were CT-confirmed with GO in a median of around 6 months.

For repertoire sequencing, the TCR beta CDR3 regions were amplified from RNA transcripts. The first round of RT-PCR was done with HTBI primers and the Qiagen OneStep RT-PCR kit, and was followed by a second round of multiplex PCR, then size selection and purification. Sequencing of the libraries was carried out on an Illumina HiSeq2000 in paired-end mode with 100 bp reads. The paper's data handling went like this. SOAPnuke was used for read processing, and reads with adapters, uncalled bases, a mean Phred below 15, or no exact constant-primer or identifier match were discarded. COPE v1.2.5 was used to merge high-quality paired reads. Clonotypes were defined as unique nucleotide sequences and were aligned to IMGT TRB V, D and J references using MiTCR v1.1. The analysis was limited to V-J combinations with a frequency above 0.0001, which together covered 99% to 99.2% of repertoires. For each V-J combination, a TCR clonal expansion and chaos score was defined as F50 clonal expansion divided by the chaos observed in the TCRdist matrix. Features were reduced by Welch's t-statistics and random forest to around 14 V-J combinations, which fed a naive Bayes classifier. Thyroid-blood repertoire similarity was quantified with the Morisita-Horn index. TCRdb applied fastp at Q25 and MiXCR to the public reads, then kept only in-frame beta chains. Identical CDR3 protein sequences are pooled into one entry, listed with their most common genes and DNA. V and J calls and clone size were set by TCRdb, not the authors. Across this sample there are roughly 700,000 distinct CDR3 sequences, with 40% seen only once. The top ten hold around 40% of the sample.

Comment on this clonotype: It has no known antigen specificity. Per-base quality was not reported, and no clone a single base away is much larger than it.

The CDR3, cysteine through phenylalanine, is 14 amino acids long. The CDR3 DNA has 42 bases and is translated from base 1. From the germline V gene, CDR1 is SGDLS and CDR2 is YYNGEE. The sequence links TRBV9 to TRBJ2-7, with the D call perhaps TRBD1 or TRBD2, each one matching 5 bases. The better agreement between TRBJ2-1 and the DNA end casts doubt on the J call. The sample was peripheral blood. The sequence was obtained from an adult man with Graves' ophthalmopathy. The encoded CDR3 is CASSGGSSYNEQFF. The bases read TGTGCCAGCAGCGGGGGGAGCTCCTACAATGAGCAGTTCTTC.